Listed below are T cell receptor beta chains from one sample, sequenced in a study of blood T cell repertoires in COVID-19. Clones were read by immunoSEQ multiplex PCR, and TCRdb kept only the in-frame ones, dropping some. The sample consists of about 260,000 clones, approximately 80% of them appearing once. The sequenced sample consisted of peripheral blood. The receptor set was obtained from a woman of 80 years or more with acute or convalescent COVID-19. Each CDR3 is given with its conserved first and last residue. The D gene is left open where the match is weak. Not every row has a clone size; where given, it reads once, few, many or a size class.

clone_size	d_call	j_call	v_call	cdr3_nt	cdr3_aa
NA	TRBD2	TRBJ2-1	TRBV11-2	TGTGCCAGCAGCTTAGCCCCCTCCGGGAGGGCCAATGAGCAGTTCTTC	CASSLAPSGRANEQFF
once	TRBD1	TRBJ1-3	TRBV6-1	TGTGCCAGCAGTGAAGGGACAGGGGTTGGAAACACCATATATTTT	CASSEGTGVGNTIYF
NA	NA	TRBJ1-5	TRBV6-5	TGTGCCAGCAGACCGGGAAGAGTCAATCAGCCCCAGCATTTT	CASRPGRVNQPQHF
NA	TRBD2	TRBJ2-2	TRBV6-2/TRBV6-3	TGTGCCAGCAGTTACTCCCGAGCGGGGGGGCCCGGGGAGCTGTTTTTT	CASSYSRAGGPGELFF
NA	TRBD1	TRBJ2-7	TRBV7-9	TGTGCCAGCAGCTCCCCGGGACAGAGCTCCTACGAGCAGTACTTC	CASSSPGQSSYEQYF
NA	NA	TRBJ2-4	TRBV9	TGTGCCAGCAGCATATTAGGGGAAGTTGAAAACATTCAGTACTTC	CASSILGEVENIQYF
NA	TRBD1	TRBJ2-3	TRBV7-8	TGTGCCAGCAGCTTTTGGACCGGGACAGGGGGCGCAGATACGCAGTATTTT	CASSFWTGTGGADTQYF
NA	NA	TRBJ1-4	TRBV7-9	TGTGCCAGCAGCCCCGGCCAGGGAGGTGGTGAAAAACTGTTTTTT	CASSPGQGGGEKLFF
NA	NA	TRBJ1-5	TRBV27	TGTGCCAGCAGTTCCTGGGGGGGGAATCAGCCCCAGCATTTT	CASSSWGGNQPQHF
once	TRBD2	TRBJ2-7	TRBV19	TGTGCCAGTAGTATAGATCGGGGGGACGAGCAGTACTTC	CASSIDRGDEQYF
few	TRBD1	TRBJ1-2	TRBV28	TGTGCCAGCAGGTGGACAGGGTACGCTGGCTACACCTTC	CASRWTGYAGYTF
few	NA	TRBJ1-3	TRBV29-1	TGCAGCGCAATGGGGCGAAACACCATATATTTT	CSAMGRNTIYF
NA	NA	TRBJ2-2	TRBV7-6	TGTGCCAGCAGCTTAGGGGCGAGAGAGCTGTTTTTT	CASSLGARELFF
NA	TRBD1	TRBJ1-5	TRBV5-1	TGCGCCAGCAGCCTCCGTACCGCGGGACAGGGTGATCAGCCCCAGCATTTT	CASSLRTAGQGDQPQHF
NA	TRBD2	TRBJ2-7	TRBV4-2	TGTGCCAGCAGCCCAAGTGGGACTAGCGGCCCCTACGAGCAGTACTTC	CASSPSGTSGPYEQYF
NA	NA	TRBJ1-1	TRBV30	TGTGCCTGGAAAAGTCAGGCCCTTAGTAGCACTGAAGCTTTCTTT	CAWKSQALSSTEAFF
NA	TRBD2	TRBJ2-1	TRBV4-1	TGCGCCAGCAGCCATACTAGCGGGACCTACAATGAGCAGTTCTTC	CASSHTSGTYNEQFF
NA	TRBD2	TRBJ2-1	TRBV6-5	TGTGCCAGCCGAGCCCTAGCGGGGGAGAATGAGCAGTTCTTC	CASRALAGENEQFF
NA	TRBD2	TRBJ2-1	TRBV4-1	TGCGCCAGCAGCCAAGTCTGGGGACTAGGAGGGTTCAACTCCTACAATGAGCAGTTCTTC	CASSQVWGLGGFNSYNEQFF
NA	NA	TRBJ1-6	TRBV6-5	TGTGCCAGCAGTTACTCGAGGGGGGGAGATTCACCCCTCCACTTT	CASSYSRGGDSPLHF
NA	NA	TRBJ2-2	TRBV7-2	TGTGCCAGCAGCCCCCGCGGGTTGAACACCGGGGAGCTGTTTTTT	CASSPRGLNTGELFF
NA	NA	TRBJ1-1	TRBV28	TGTGCCAGCAGTGGGGATGGAGGCGGAGCTTTCTTT	CASSGDGGGAFF
NA	NA	TRBJ1-1	TRBV5-4	TGTGCCAGCAGCCGCAGGGGAGATTACACTGAAGCTTTCTTT	CASSRRGDYTEAFF
NA	TRBD1	TRBJ2-3	TRBV18	TGTGCCAGCTCACCGGGACAGGCAAACACAGATACGCAGTATTTT	CASSPGQANTDTQYF
NA	TRBD2	TRBJ2-5	TRBV7-9	TGTGCCAGCAGCTTACACCGGGAGGAAAAGACCCAGTACTTC	CASSLHREEKTQYF
once	TRBD1	TRBJ1-4	TRBV5-1	TGCGCCAGCAGCGCTTCGGGACAGCCGAATGAAAAACTGTTTTTT	CASSASGQPNEKLFF
NA	TRBD2	TRBJ2-5	TRBV30	TGTGCCTGGAGAGTGACTAGCGGGGGACAAGAGACCCAGTACTTC	CAWRVTSGGQETQYF
NA	TRBD1	TRBJ2-1	TRBV11-2	TGTGCCAGCAGCCAGACAGGGCATGAGCAGTTCTTC	CASSQTGHEQFF
NA	NA	TRBJ2-3	TRBV4-3	TGCGCTTCGGGGTTTGGAGATACGCAGTATTTT	CASGFGDTQYF
once	NA	TRBJ1-1	TRBV6-5	TGTGCCAGCAGGGGCCCGGGACACAGCACTGAAGCTTTCTTT	CASRGPGHSTEAFF
NA	NA	TRBJ2-3	TRBV20-1	TGCAGTGGACTACCCACAGATACGCAGTATTTT	CSGLPTDTQYF
NA	TRBD2	TRBJ2-3	TRBV19	TGTGCCAGTAGTATACAAGCGGGAGTGGATACGCAGTATTTT	CASSIQAGVDTQYF
NA	NA	TRBJ2-1	TRBV21-1	TGTGCCAGCAGGACCTCGAGTACTATTAACAATGAGCAGTTCTTC	CASRTSSTINNEQFF
NA	TRBD1	TRBJ2-7	TRBV30	TGTGCCTGGAGCGAACAGGGGGACGAGCAGTACTTC	CAWSEQGDEQYF
NA	TRBD2	TRBJ2-3	TRBV11-2	TGTGCCAGCAGCTTAGGCGGGGGGTTGGTAGATACGCAGTATTTT	CASSLGGGLVDTQYF
NA	TRBD2	TRBJ2-1	TRBV6-1	TGTGCCAGCAGTGAAGAACTAGCGCTCGGTGAGCAGTTCTTC	CASSEELALGEQFF
NA	NA	TRBJ1-2	TRBV6-6	TGTGCCAGCACCCCCGGGGGGGGCGGCTACACCTTC	CASTPGGGGYTF
NA	NA	TRBJ2-5	TRBV5-4	TGTGCCAGCAGCTTGGGGGGCCGGGAGACCCAGTACTTC	CASSLGGRETQYF
NA	NA	TRBJ2-3	TRBV18	TGTGCCAGCACCCATCAACCAGAGGGAGATACGCAGTATTTT	CASTHQPEGDTQYF
NA	TRBD2	TRBJ2-1	TRBV5-5	TGTGCCAGCAGCTTGGGGACTAGGGCATACAATGAGCAGTTCTTC	CASSLGTRAYNEQFF
NA	NA	TRBJ1-3	TRBV7-9	TGTGCCAGCAGTAATAGGGGGACGCCTGGAAACACCATATATTTT	CASSNRGTPGNTIYF
NA	NA	TRBJ1-4	TRBV9	TGTGCCAGCAGCGTAGGGGGACATAATGAAAAACTGTTTTTT	CASSVGGHNEKLFF
NA	TRBD2	TRBJ2-5	TRBV19	TGTGCCAGTTCTCTAGCGGGGGGGCCGGAGACCCAGTACTTC	CASSLAGGPETQYF
NA	NA	TRBJ2-1	TRBV4-2	TGTGCCAGCAGCCAAGATATTCGACTGGTCAATGAGCAGTTCTTC	CASSQDIRLVNEQFF
NA	TRBD2	TRBJ2-2	TRBV5-4	TGTGCCAGCAGTTTGACTAGCCCTAGGGGCGGGGAGCTGTTTTTT	CASSLTSPRGGELFF
once	TRBD1	TRBJ1-5	TRBV6-5	TGTGCCAGCAGGGGGGACAGGGCCCCCAATCAGCCCCAGCATTTT	CASRGDRAPNQPQHF
NA	TRBD1	TRBJ1-1	TRBV6-2/TRBV6-3	TGTGCCAGCAGTCAGATCACCGGGACAGACGAAGCTTTCTTT	CASSQITGTDEAFF
NA	TRBD1	TRBJ1-1	TRBV11-2	TGTGCCAGCAGCCCTAGGACAGGGCAGAACACTGAAGCTTTCTTT	CASSPRTGQNTEAFF
NA	TRBD2	TRBJ2-3	TRBV5-6	TGTGCCAGCAGCCCAGGACTAGCGGGGGGGCGGCGCACAGATACGCAGTATTTT	CASSPGLAGGRRTDTQYF
once	TRBD2	TRBJ2-1	TRBV7-8	TGTGCCAGCAGCTTGACTAGCGGCGAATTGGAGCAGTTCTTC	CASSLTSGELEQFF
NA	NA	TRBJ2-7	TRBV5-5	TGTGCCAGCAGCTTGGAGGGGATTCGGTCCTACGAGCAGTACTTC	CASSLEGIRSYEQYF
NA	NA	TRBJ1-1	TRBV7-2	TGTGCCAGCAGCTTAGTAGTCGGACAGATGAACACTGAAGCTTTCTTT	CASSLVVGQMNTEAFF
NA	TRBD1	TRBJ1-5	TRBV15	TGTGCCACCAGCACCTCGAACAGGGGTCAGCCCCAGCATTTT	CATSTSNRGQPQHF
NA	TRBD2	TRBJ2-1	TRBV7-3	TGTGCCAGCAGCTCCGGACTAGCGGGAGTAAGAGAGCAGTTCTTC	CASSSGLAGVREQFF